This TCR beta chain was identified during a study of Graves' ophthalmopathy and Graves' hyperthyroidism. Study-wide points: Blood also contained most of the expanded thyroid clonotypes above 0.001 frequency.

This clonotype was recorded at least ten times. No antigen is known for it. Germline lookup yields CDR1 PRHDT and CDR2 FYEKMQ (reference sequence). This CDR3 contains 14 residues. Unmatched junction bases numbered 4, after V lost 4 bases and J lost 4 bases. RNA transcripts served as template for amplifying TCR beta CDR3 sequences. HTBI primers primed a first-round RT-PCR, and a second-round multiplex PCR followed. One entry per CDR3 protein results from TCRdb running MiXCR on the multiplex PCR reads. The sample lists 1 million to 1.3 million distinct CDR3 sequences, 36% occurring once. The specimen was peripheral blood or thyroid tissue (not recorded which). This chain connects TRBV13 to TRBJ1-5; the match to TRBD1 covers 7 bases. This TCR derives from an adult man with Graves' hyperthyroidism. CDR3 sequence (DNA): TGTGCCAGCAGCTCCGGGACAGAGAATCAGCCCCAGCATTTT. Translating it yields CASSSGTENQPQHF.